These 6 T cell receptor beta chains share one sample of origin, sequenced in a study of T-cell reconstitution after alpha-beta-depleted transplantation in children. Unique molecular identifiers were incorporated during preparation of the TCRbeta library. TCRdb redid the calling of the PCR reads with MiXCR, one entry per CDR3 protein. This sample has roughly 100,000 distinct CDR3 sequences, with 4.5% to 7.5% found just once. The sample here was PBMCs, mostly from graft donor cells, taken 60 days after TCRalphabeta/CD19-depleted stem cell transplant. These receptors originate from a female patient aged 2-10 years who had a stem cell transplant for Fanconi anemia, so the T cells may come from the graft donor.

This chain links TRBV3-1 with TRBJ1-1; D remains unclear. Germline CDR1 and CDR2: LGHDT and YNNKEL (reference sequence). This CDR3 has 13 residues. Trimming pared 3 bases from V and 1 base from J, leaving 6 bases between. The CDR3 DNA sequence: TGTGCCAGCAGCCAGTGGCGGAACACTGAAGCTTTCTTT. The encoded protein is CASSQWRNTEAFF.

The chain joins TRBV7-3 to TRBJ1-2; D is ambiguous. Trimming pared 0 bases from V and 8 bases from J, leaving 10 bases between. Looked up from germline, CDR1 is SGHTA and CDR2 is FQGTGA. The CDR3 has 13 amino acids. CDR3 residues: CASSLTGYNGYTF. CDR3 nucleotide sequence: TGTGCCAGCAGCTTAACAGGGTACAACGGCTACACCTTC.

The chain employs TRBV14 and TRBJ2-5; D gene uncertain. Germline CDR1 and CDR2: SGHDN and FVKESK. Trimming stripped 1 base from V and 3 bases from J, with 12 bases between. This CDR3 contains 15 residues. Here the CDR3 reads CASSQVGFREETQYF. In nucleotides, the CDR3 is TGTGCCAGCAGCCAAGTCGGCTTCCGAGAAGAGACCCAGTACTTC.

This rearrangement joins TRBV18 to TRBJ1-1; the D is unclear. Germline V CDR1 and CDR2: KGHSH, LQKENI. This CDR3 has 14 residues. Deletions cut 5 bases from V and 3 bases from J, with 13 bases between. CDR3 residues: CASSSVQGDTEAFF. In nucleotides, the CDR3 is TGTGCCAGCTCATCCGTCCAAGGAGACACTGAAGCTTTCTTT. Filled out from reference TRBV18 and TRBJ1-1, the complete variable domain reads NAGVMQNPRHLVRRRGQEARLRCSPMKGHSHVYWYRQLPEEGLKFMVYLQKENIIDESGMPKERFSAEFPKEGPSILRIQQVVRGDSAAYFCASSSVQGDTEAFFGQGTRLTVV.

This clonotype has only a few counts. The chain uses TRBV5-1 and TRBJ2-4; D is unclear. CDR1 is SGHRS, CDR2 YFSETQ, per germline. CDR3 length: 13 amino acids. Trimming took off 1 base at V and 6 bases at J, with 8 bases between the two ends. The DNA for the CDR3 is TGCGCCAGCAGCTTGACCCGCCTAAACATTCAGTACTTC. It translates to CASSLTRLNIQYF.

Many counts were recorded for this clonotype. The chain is built from TRBV28 and TRBJ2-5; tentative D call: TRBD2 (5 bases). The CDR3 consists of 15 residues. Germline CDR1 reads MDHEN; CDR2 reads SYDVKM. Deletions cut 6 bases from V and 3 bases from J, with 17 bases between. CDR3 sequence reads: CASSPRGLAEETQYF. The CDR3 nucleotides are TGTGCCAGCAGCCCCCGGGGTCTGGCGGAAGAGACCCAGTACTTC.